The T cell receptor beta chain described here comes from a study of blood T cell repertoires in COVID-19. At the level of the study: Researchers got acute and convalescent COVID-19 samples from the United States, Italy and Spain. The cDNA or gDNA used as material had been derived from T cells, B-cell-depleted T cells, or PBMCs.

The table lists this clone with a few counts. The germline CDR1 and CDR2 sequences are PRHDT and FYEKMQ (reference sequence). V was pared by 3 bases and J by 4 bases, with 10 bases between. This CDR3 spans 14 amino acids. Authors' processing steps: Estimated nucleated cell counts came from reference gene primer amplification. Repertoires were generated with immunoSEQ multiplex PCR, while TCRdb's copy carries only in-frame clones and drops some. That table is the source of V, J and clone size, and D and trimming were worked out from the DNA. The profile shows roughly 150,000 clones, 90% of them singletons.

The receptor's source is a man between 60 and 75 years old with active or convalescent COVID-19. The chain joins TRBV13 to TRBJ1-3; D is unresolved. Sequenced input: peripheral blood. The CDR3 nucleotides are TGTGCCAGCAGCTTGTCGCTACGCGGAAACACCATATATTTT. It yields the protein CASSLSLRGNTIYF.